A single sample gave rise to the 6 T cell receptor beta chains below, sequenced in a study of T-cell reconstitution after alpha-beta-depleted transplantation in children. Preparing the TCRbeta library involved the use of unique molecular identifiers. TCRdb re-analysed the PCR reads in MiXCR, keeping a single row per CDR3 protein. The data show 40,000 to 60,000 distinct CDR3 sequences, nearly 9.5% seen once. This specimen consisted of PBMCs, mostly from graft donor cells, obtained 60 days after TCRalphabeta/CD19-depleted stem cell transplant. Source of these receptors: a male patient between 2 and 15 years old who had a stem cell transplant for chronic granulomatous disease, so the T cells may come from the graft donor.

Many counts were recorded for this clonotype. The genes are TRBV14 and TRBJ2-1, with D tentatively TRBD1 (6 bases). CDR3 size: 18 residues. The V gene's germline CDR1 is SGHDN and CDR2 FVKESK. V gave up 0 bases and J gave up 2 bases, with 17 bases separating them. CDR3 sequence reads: CASSQDTGWRSTYNEQFF. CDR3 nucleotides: TGTGCCAGCAGCCAAGATACAGGGTGGCGGTCCACCTACAATGAGCAGTTCTTC. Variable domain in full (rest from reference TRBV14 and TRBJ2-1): EAGVTQFPSHSVIEKGQTVTLRCDPISGHDNLYWYRRVMGKEIKFLLHFVKESKQDESGMPNNRFLAERTGGTYSTLKVQPAELEDSGVYFCASSQDTGWRSTYNEQFFGPGTRLTVL.

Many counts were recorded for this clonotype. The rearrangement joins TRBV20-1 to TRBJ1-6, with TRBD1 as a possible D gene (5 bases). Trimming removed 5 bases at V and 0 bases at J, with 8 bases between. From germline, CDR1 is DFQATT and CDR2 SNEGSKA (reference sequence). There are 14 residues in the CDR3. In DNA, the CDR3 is TGCAGTGCTGCAGGGAGCTCCTATAATTCACCCCTCCACTTT. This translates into CSAAGSSYNSPLHF.

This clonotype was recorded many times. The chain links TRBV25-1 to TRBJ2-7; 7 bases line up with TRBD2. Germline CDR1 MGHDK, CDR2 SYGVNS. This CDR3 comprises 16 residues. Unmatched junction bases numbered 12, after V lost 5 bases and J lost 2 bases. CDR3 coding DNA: TGTGCCAGCAGTCCTCCCGGACTAGTCCGAACCTACGAGCAGTACTTC. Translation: CASSPPGLVRTYEQYF.

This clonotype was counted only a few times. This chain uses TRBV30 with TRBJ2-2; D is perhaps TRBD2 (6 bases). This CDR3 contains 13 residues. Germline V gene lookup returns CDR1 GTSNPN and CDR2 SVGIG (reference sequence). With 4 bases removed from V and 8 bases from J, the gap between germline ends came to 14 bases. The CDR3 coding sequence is TGTGCCTGGAACTGGGGGGACGCTGGGGAGCTGTTTTTT. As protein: CAWNWGDAGELFF.

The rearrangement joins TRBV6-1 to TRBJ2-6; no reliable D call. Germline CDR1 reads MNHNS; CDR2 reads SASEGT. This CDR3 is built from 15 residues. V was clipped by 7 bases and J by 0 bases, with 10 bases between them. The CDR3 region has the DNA TGTGCCAGCACTGAGGAAGTCTCTGGGGCCAACGTCCTGACTTTC. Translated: CASTEEVSGANVLTF.

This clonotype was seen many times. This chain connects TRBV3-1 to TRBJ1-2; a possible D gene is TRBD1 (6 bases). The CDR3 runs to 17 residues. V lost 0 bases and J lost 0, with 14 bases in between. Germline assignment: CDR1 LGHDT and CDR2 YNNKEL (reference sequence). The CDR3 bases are TGTGCCAGCAGCCAAGATCCTGGGGGCCCTACTAACTATGGCTACACCTTC. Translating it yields CASSQDPGGPTNYGYTF.